This T cell receptor (beta chain) comes out of a study of patients and donors after allogeneic stem cell transplantation. CDR3 length: 16 amino acids. Trimming pared 7 bases from V and 5 bases from J, leaving 22 bases between. Germline V gene sequence: CDR1 MDHEN, CDR2 SYDVKM. TCRdb reprocessed the RT-PCR reads via MiXCR and lists one record per CDR3 protein. The data hold approximately 150,000 distinct CDR3 sequences, with approximately 22% observed a single time. This clonotype showed up just a few times. V usage is TRBV28 and J usage is TRBJ2-3; weak D call: TRBD2 (6 bases). The source material was blood, either unsorted or a sorted T cell fraction (not recorded which). The TCR originated in a human donor who was either an allogeneic HSCT recipient or a stem cell or donor lymphocyte infusion donor (not recorded which). It is not recorded whose cells these are; they may come from a transplant donor. This CDR3 is CASTVIGRGEGDTQYF. CDR3 nucleotides: TGTGCCAGCACTGTCATCGGGCGGGGAGAGGGAGATACGCAGTATTTT.